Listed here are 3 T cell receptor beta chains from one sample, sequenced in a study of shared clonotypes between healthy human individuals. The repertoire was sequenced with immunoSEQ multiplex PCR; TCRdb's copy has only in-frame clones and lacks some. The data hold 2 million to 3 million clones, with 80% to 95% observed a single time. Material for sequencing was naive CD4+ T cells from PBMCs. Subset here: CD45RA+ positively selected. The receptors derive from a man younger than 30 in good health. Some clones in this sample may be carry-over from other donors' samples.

Here the CDR3 reads CASSPNGGAKYF. The DNA for the CDR3 is TGTGCCAGCAGCCCCAACGGCGGAGCCAAGTACTTC. The chain has TRBV7-2 and TRBJ2-7, with unresolved D. The V gene lost 5 bases and the J gene lost 11 bases, with 16 bases spanning the gap. CDR1 is SGHTA and CDR2 is FQGNSA in the germline V gene. The CDR3 loop spans 12 amino acids.

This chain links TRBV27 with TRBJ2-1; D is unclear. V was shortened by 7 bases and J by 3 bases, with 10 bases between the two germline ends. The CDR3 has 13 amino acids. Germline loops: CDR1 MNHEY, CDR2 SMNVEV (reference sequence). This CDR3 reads CASKARSYNEQFF. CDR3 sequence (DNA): TGTGCCAGCAAGGCACGTAGCTACAATGAGCAGTTCTTC.

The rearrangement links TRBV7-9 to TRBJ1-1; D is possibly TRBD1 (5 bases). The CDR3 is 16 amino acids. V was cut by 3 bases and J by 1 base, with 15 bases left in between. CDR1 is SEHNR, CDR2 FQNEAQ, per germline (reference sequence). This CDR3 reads CASSFSQGSGNTEAFF. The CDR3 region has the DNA TGTGCCAGCAGCTTTTCCCAGGGTAGCGGGAACACTGAAGCTTTCTTT.